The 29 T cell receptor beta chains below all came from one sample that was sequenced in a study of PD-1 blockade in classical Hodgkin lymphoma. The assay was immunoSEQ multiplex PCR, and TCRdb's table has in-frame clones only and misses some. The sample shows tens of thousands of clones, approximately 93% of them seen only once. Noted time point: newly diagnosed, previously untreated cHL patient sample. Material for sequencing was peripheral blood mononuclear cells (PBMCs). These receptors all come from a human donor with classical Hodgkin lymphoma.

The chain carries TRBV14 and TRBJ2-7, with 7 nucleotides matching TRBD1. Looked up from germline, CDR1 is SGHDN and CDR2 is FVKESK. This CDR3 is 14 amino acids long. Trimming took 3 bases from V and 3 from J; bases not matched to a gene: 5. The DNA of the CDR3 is TGTGCCAGCAGCCAGCCGGGACAGTTCTACGAGCAGTACTTC. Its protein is CASSQPGQFYEQYF. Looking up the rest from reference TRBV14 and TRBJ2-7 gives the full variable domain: EAGVTQFPSHSVIEKGQTVTLRCDPISGHDNLYWYRRVMGKEIKFLLHFVKESKQDESGMPNNRFLAERTGGTYSTLKVQPAELEDSGVYFCASSQPGQFYEQYFGPGTRLTVT.

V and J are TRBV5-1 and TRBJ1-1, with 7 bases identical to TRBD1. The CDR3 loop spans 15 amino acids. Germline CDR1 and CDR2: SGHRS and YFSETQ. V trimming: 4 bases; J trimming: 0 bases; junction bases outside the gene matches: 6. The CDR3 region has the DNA TGCGCCAGCAGCCCCGGGACAGATATGAACACTGAAGCTTTCTTT. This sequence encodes CASSPGTDMNTEAFF.

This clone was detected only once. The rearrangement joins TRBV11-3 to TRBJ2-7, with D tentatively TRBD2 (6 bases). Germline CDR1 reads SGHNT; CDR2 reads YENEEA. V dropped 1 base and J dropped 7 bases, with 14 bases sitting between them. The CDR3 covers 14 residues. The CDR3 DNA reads TGTGCCAGCAGCTTAGGGTTGGTCGGGGGTGAGCAGTACTTC. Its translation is CASSLGLVGGEQYF.

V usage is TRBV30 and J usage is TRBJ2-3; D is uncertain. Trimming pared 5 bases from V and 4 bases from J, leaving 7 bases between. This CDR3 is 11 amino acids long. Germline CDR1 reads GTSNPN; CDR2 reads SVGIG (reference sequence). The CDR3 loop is CAWGMADTQYF. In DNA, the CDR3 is TGTGCCTGGGGGATGGCAGATACGCAGTATTTT.

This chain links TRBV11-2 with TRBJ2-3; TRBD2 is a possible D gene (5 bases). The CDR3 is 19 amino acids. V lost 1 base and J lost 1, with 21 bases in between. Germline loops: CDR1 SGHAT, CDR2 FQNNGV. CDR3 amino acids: CASSLGPIAQARGTDTQYF. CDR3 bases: TGTGCCAGCAGCTTAGGCCCGATCGCCCAGGCGAGGGGCACAGATACGCAGTATTTT.

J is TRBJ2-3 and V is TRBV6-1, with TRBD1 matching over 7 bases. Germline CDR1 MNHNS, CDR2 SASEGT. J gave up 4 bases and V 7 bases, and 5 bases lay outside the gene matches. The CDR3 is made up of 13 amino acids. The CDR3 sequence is CASTWTGPDTQYF. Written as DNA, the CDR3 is TGTGCCAGCACCTGGACAGGACCAGATACGCAGTATTTT.

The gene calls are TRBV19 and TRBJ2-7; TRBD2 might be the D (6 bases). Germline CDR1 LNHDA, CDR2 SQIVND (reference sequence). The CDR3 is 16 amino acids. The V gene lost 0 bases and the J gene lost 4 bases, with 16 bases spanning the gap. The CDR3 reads CASSIDGGAQGYEQYF. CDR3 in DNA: TGTGCCAGTAGTATAGATGGCGGGGCCCAAGGATACGAGCAGTACTTC. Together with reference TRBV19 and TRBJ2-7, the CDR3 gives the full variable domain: DGGITQSPKYLFRKEGQNVTLSCEQNLNHDAMYWYRQDPGQGLRLIYYSQIVNDFQKGDIAEGYSVSREKKESFPLTVTSAQKNPTAFYLCASSIDGGAQGYEQYFGPGTRLTVT.

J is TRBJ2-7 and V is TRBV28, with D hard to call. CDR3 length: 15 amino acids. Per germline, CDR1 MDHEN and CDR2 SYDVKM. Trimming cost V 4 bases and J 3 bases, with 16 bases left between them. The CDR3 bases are TGTGCCAGCAGTTCTAAGGGCCTACCCCACTACGAGCAGTACTTC. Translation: CASSSKGLPHYEQYF.

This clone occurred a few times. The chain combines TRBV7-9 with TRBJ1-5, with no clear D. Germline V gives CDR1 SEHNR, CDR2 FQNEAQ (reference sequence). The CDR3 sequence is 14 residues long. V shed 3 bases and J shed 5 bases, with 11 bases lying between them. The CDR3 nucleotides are TGTGCCAGCAGCTTCCCGGAGAGGGATCAGCCCCAGCATTTT. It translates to CASSFPERDQPQHF.

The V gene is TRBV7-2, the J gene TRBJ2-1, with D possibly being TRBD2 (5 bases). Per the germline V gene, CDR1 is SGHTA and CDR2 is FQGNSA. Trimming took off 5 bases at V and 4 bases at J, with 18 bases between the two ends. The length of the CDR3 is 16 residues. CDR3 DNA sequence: TGTGCCAGCAGCGGGAGAGCCGGGTACAAATACAATGAGCAGTTCTTC. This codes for CASSGRAGYKYNEQFF.

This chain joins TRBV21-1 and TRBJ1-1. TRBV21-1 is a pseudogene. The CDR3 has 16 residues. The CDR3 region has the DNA TGTGCCAGCAGCTCCCCGACTCGGCGTAGTGCCACTGAAGCTTTCTTT. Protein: CASSSPTRRSATEAFF.

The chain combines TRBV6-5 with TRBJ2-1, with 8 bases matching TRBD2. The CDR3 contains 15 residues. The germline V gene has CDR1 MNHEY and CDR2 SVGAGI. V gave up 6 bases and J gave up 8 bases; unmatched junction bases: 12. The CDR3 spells CASSLAGGDMDEQFF. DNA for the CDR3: TGTGCCAGCAGCCTCGCGGGGGGCGATATGGATGAGCAGTTCTTC.

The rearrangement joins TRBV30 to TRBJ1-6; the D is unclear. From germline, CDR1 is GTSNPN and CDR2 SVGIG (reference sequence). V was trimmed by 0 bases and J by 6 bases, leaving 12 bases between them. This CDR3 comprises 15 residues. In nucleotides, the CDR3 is TGTGCCTGGAGTGTTGGGTGGCGACTTAATTCACCCCTCCACTTT. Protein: CAWSVGWRLNSPLHF.

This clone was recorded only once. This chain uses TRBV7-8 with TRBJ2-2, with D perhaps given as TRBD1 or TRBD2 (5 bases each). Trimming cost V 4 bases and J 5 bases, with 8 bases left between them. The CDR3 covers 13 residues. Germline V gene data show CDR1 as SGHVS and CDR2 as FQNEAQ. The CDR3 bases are TGTGCCAGCAGCTGGGGACCAACCGGGGAGCTGTTTTTT. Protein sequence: CASSWGPTGELFF.

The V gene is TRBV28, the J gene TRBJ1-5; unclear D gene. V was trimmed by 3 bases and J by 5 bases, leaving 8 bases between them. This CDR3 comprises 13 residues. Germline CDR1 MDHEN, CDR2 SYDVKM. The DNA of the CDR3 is TGTGCCAGCAGTTTGGATGGTCATCAGCCCCAGCATTTT. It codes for CASSLDGHQPQHF.

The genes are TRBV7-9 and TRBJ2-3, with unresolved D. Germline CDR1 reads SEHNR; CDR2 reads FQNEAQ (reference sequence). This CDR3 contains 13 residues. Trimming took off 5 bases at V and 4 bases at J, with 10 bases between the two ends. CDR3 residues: CASSLPNSDTQYF. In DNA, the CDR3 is TGTGCCAGCAGCCTCCCAAATTCAGATACGCAGTATTTT.

The DNA of the CDR3 is TGTGCCAGTAGTATAGAGGACAGACCGAATCAGCCCCAGCATTTT. Amino acid sequence: CASSIEDRPNQPQHF. The V call is TRBV19, the J call TRBJ1-5, with a weak D call TRBD1 (6 bases). The CDR3 runs to 15 residues. Germline lookup yields CDR1 LNHDA and CDR2 SQIVND (reference sequence). Between the trimmed V and J ends, which lost 0 bases and 4 bases, there was a span of 10 bases.

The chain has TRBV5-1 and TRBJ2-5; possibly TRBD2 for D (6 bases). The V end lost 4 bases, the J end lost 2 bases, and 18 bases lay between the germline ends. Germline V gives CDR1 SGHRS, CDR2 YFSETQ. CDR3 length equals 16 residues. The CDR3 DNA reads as TGCGCCAGCAGCCCCCAGACGGGCGGGGATCAAGAGACCCAGTACTTC. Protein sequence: CASSPQTGGDQETQYF. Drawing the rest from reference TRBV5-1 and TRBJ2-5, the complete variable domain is KAGVTQTPRYLIKTRGQQVTLSCSPISGHRSVSWYQQTPGQGLQFLFEYFSETQRNKGNFPGRFSGRQFSNSRSEMNVSTLELGDSALYLCASSPQTGGDQETQYFGPGTRLLVL.

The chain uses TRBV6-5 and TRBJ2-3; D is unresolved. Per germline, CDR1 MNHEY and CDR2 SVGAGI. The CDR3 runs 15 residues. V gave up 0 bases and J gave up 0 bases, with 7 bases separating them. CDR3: CASSYSTPSTDTQYF. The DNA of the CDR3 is TGTGCCAGCAGTTACTCGACCCCAAGCACAGATACGCAGTATTTT.

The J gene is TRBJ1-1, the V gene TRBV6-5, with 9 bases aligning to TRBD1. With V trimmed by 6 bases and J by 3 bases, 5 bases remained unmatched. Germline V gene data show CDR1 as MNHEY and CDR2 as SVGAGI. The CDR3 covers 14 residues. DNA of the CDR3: TGTGCCAGCAGCCCGACAGGGGGGTACACTGAAGCTTTCTTT. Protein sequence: CASSPTGGYTEAFF.

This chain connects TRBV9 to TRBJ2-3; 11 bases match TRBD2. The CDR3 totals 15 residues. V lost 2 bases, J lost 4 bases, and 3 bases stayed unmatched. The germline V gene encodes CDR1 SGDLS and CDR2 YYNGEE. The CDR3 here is CASSVIAGGPDTQYF. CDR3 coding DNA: TGTGCCAGCAGCGTCATAGCGGGGGGGCCAGATACGCAGTATTTT.

CDR3 nucleotides: TGCAGCGCTGGGAGGGGGTGGACAGATACGCAGTATTTT. Translating it yields CSAGRGWTDTQYF. This rearrangement joins TRBV29-1 to TRBJ2-3; TRBD2 might be the D (7 bases). The V end was cut by 7 bases, the J end by 3 bases, with 14 bases between. CDR1 and CDR2 (germline): SQVTM, ANQGSEA. The CDR3 is 13 residues long.

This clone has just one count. The CDR3 nucleotides read TGTGCCAGCAGCTTAGTTTCGGGGGAAGAGCAGTTCTTC. This translates into CASSLVSGEEQFF. This sequence joins TRBV7-2 and TRBJ2-1, with a tentative D call TRBD2 (6 bases). The ends were cut back, 1 base at V and 10 bases at J, with 11 bases in the middle. CDR1 SGHTA and CDR2 FQGNSA come from the germline V gene. This CDR3 is built from 13 residues. Complete variable domain (other parts from reference TRBV7-2 and TRBJ2-1): GAGVSQSPSNKVTEKGKDVELRCDPISGHTALYWYRQSLGQGLEFLIYFQGNSAPDKSGLPSDRFSAERTGGSVSTLTIQRTQQEDSAVYLCASSLVSGEEQFFGPGTRLTVL.

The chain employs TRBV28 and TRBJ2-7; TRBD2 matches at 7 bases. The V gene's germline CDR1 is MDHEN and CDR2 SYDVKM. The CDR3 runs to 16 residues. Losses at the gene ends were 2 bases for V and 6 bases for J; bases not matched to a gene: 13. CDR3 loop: CASSLAGVGGRGEQYF. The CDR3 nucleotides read TGTGCCAGCAGTTTAGCGGGGGTGGGCGGAAGGGGCGAGCAGTACTTC.

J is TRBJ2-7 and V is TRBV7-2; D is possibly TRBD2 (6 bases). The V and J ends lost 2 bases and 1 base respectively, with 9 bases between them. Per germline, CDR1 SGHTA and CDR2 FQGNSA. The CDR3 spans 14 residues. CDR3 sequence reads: CASSLSGGSYEQYF. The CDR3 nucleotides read TGTGCCAGCAGCTTATCCGGGGGATCCTACGAGCAGTACTTC.

CDR3 nucleotides: TGTGCCAGCCGTCGGGGCAGATTTTACACTGAAGCTTTCTTT. Its protein product is CASRRGRFYTEAFF. J is TRBJ1-1 and V is TRBV6-5; D perhaps matches TRBD1 (5 bases). The germline gives CDR1 MNHEY, CDR2 SVGAGI. The CDR3 length is 14 residues. With 8 bases removed from V and 3 bases from J, the gap between germline ends came to 16 bases.

The CDR3 coding sequence is TGTGCCAGCAGCAGCCTTGGTTTGAACACTGAAGCTTTCTTT. Translated, it gives CASSSLGLNTEAFF. The rearrangement joins TRBV7-8 to TRBJ1-1; D is undetermined. Germline CDR1 SGHVS, CDR2 FQNEAQ. The CDR3 sequence is 14 residues long. V was clipped by 5 bases and J by 0 bases, with 10 bases between them.

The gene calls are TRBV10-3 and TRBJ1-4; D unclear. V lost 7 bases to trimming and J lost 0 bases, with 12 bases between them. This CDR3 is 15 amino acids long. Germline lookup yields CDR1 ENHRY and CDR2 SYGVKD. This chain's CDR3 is CAITATSATNEKLFF. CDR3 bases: TGTGCCATCACCGCCACATCCGCAACTAATGAAAAACTGTTTTTT.

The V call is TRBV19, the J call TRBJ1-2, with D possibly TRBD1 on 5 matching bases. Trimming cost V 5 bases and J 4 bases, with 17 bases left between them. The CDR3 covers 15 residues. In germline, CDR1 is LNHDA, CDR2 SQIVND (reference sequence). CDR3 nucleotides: TGTGCCAGTAGTGTGCGGAGGGGCCCAATCTATGGCTACACCTTC. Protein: CASSVRRGPIYGYTF.